This entry lists 31 T cell receptor beta chains sequenced from one sample in a study of blood T cell repertoires in COVID-19. Assay: immunoSEQ multiplex PCR; the TCRdb copy retains only in-frame clones and omits some. The data contain under 130,000 clones, approximately 80% of them singletons. The specimen was peripheral blood. The receptor set was obtained from a human donor in a cohort sampled during active or convalescent COVID-19.

The sample holds one count of this clone. The gene calls are TRBV5-1 and TRBJ1-4; tentatively, D is TRBD1 (6 bases). Trimming took 4 bases from V and 8 from J, leaving 15 bases between them. The CDR3 extends over 14 amino acids. Germline V lookup: CDR1 SGHRS, CDR2 YFSETQ. The CDR3 region is CASSPGGGEEKLFF. The CDR3 DNA reads TGCGCCAGCAGCCCCGGGGGGGGCGAGGAAAAACTGTTTTTT.

V gene TRBV19 combines with J gene TRBJ1-1; perhaps TRBD1 as D (5 bases). This CDR3 is built from 14 residues. Per the germline V gene, CDR1 is LNHDA and CDR2 is SQIVND (reference sequence). The V end lost 3 bases, the J end lost 1 base, and 9 bases lay between the germline ends. CDR3 residues: CASSIQGKNTEAFF. The CDR3 DNA reads TGTGCCAGTAGTATCCAGGGAAAGAACACTGAAGCTTTCTTT.

The chain has TRBV5-5 and TRBJ2-7, with D unclear. The CDR3 consists of 13 residues. The germline CDR1 and CDR2 sequences are SGHKS and YYEKEE (reference sequence). V was shortened by 0 bases and J by 3 bases, with 7 bases between the two germline ends. The CDR3: CASSLVSNYEQYF. Written as DNA, the CDR3 is TGTGCCAGCAGCTTGGTGTCTAACTACGAGCAGTACTTC.

The chain combines TRBV7-6 with TRBJ2-1, with 9 bases aligning to TRBD2. The V and J ends lost 2 bases and 5 bases, in that order; junction bases with no gene match: 7. The length of the CDR3 is 16 residues. CDR1 is SGHVS, CDR2 FNYEAQ, per germline. This chain's CDR3 is CASSLSRGGGDNEQFF. CDR3 nucleotides: TGTGCCAGCAGCTTATCTCGAGGCGGGGGGGACAATGAGCAGTTCTTC.

V is TRBV7-2 and J is TRBJ2-3, with 7 positions matching TRBD2. Germline V gene lookup returns CDR1 SGHTA and CDR2 FQGNSA. V was pared by 4 bases and J by 4 bases, with 5 bases of the junction left unmatched. The CDR3 sequence is 14 residues long. The CDR3 DNA reads TGTGCCAGCAGCTCGGGACTAACGTCAGATACGCAGTATTTT. This codes for CASSSGLTSDTQYF. Complete variable domain (other parts from reference TRBV7-2 and TRBJ2-3): GAGVSQSPSNKVTEKGKDVELRCDPISGHTALYWYRQSLGQGLEFLIYFQGNSAPDKSGLPSDRFSAERTGGSVSTLTIQRTQQEDSAVYLCASSSGLTSDTQYFGPGTRLTVL.

J is TRBJ2-1 and V is TRBV5-1, with 7 bases identical to TRBD2. This CDR3 has 13 amino acids. Germline V gene data show CDR1 as SGHRS and CDR2 as YFSETQ. Germline trimming cut 3 bases from V and 4 bases from J; bases unmatched to any gene: 1. This CDR3 is CASSWTRYNEQFF. For the CDR3, the DNA is TGCGCCAGCAGCTGGACTAGATACAATGAGCAGTTCTTC. The whole variable domain, remainder taken from reference TRBV5-1 and TRBJ2-1, is KAGVTQTPRYLIKTRGQQVTLSCSPISGHRSVSWYQQTPGQGLQFLFEYFSETQRNKGNFPGRFSGRQFSNSRSEMNVSTLELGDSALYLCASSWTRYNEQFFGPGTRLTVL.

This clone was observed a handful of times. The genes are TRBV4-1 and TRBJ1-1; D is undetermined. This CDR3 region has 15 residues. CDR1 is MGHRA, CDR2 YSYEKL, per germline. Trimming stripped 0 bases from V and 4 bases from J, with 12 bases between. CDR3 amino acids: CASSQERRRVTEAFF. The DNA of the CDR3 is TGCGCCAGCAGCCAAGAACGCCGCCGGGTCACTGAAGCTTTCTTT.

This clone was found a few times. The V gene is TRBV6-6, the J gene TRBJ2-3; TRBD1 is a possible D gene (5 bases). The CDR3 contains 16 residues. V gave up 5 bases and J gave up 0 bases, with 15 bases separating them. Germline-derived CDR1 and CDR2 are MNHNY and SVGAGI (reference sequence). The CDR3 bases are TGTGCCAGCAGTCGAGGACATTCAACTAGCACAGATACGCAGTATTTT. It specifies CASSRGHSTSTDTQYF.

V is TRBV12-3 or TRBV12-4 and J is TRBJ1-1, with D maybe TRBD1 (5 bases). The CDR3 length is 13 residues. Trimming took 6 bases from V and 5 from J, leaving 13 bases between them. CDR3 in DNA: TGTGCCAGCAGCACTTCCCCAGGGACTGAAGCTTTCTTT. Encoded protein: CASSTSPGTEAFF.

The rearrangement uses TRBV7-2 and TRBJ2-5, with TRBD2 matching 7 bases. Germline CDR1 SGHTA, CDR2 FQGNSA. The V segment lost 3 bases and the J segment 2 bases; nucleotides outside the gene matches: 3. This CDR3 region has 14 residues. CDR3 sequence reads: CASSFSSGQETQYF. In DNA, the CDR3 is TGTGCCAGCAGCTTCTCTAGCGGACAAGAGACCCAGTACTTC.

The J gene is TRBJ1-5, the V gene TRBV19, with D possibly TRBD1 on 6 matching bases. The V end was cut by 6 bases, the J end by 7 bases, with 19 bases between. The CDR3 runs 15 residues. CDR1 and CDR2 (germline): LNHDA, SQIVND (reference sequence). The CDR3 loop is CASSPPGGGGQPQHF. The CDR3 nucleotides are TGTGCCAGTAGCCCCCCGGGGGGGGGCGGGCAGCCCCAGCATTTT. The whole variable domain, remainder taken from reference TRBV19 and TRBJ1-5, is DGGITQSPKYLFRKEGQNVTLSCEQNLNHDAMYWYRQDPGQGLRLIYYSQIVNDFQKGDIAEGYSVSREKKESFPLTVTSAQKNPTAFYLCASSPPGGGGQPQHFGDGTRLSIL.

The genes are TRBV9 and TRBJ1-3; 9 bases map to TRBD1. CDR3 size: 14 residues. J lost 4 bases, V lost 2 bases, and 1 base had no gene match. The V gene's germline CDR1 is SGDLS and CDR2 YYNGEE. CDR3 amino acids: CASSVGTGGNTIYF. CDR3 in DNA: TGTGCCAGCAGCGTGGGGACAGGGGGAAACACCATATATTTT.

The chain combines TRBV18 with TRBJ1-2; TRBD1 might be the D (6 bases). This CDR3 contains 14 residues. Germline V gene data show CDR1 as KGHSH and CDR2 as LQKENI. V lost 2 bases to trimming and J lost 4 bases, with 11 bases between them. CDR3 in amino acids: CASSPSGQTYGYTF. The CDR3 DNA reads TGTGCCAGCTCACCATCCGGACAGACCTATGGCTACACCTTC.

CDR3 loop: CASRTTTGLNTEAFF. The CDR3 nucleotides are TGTGCCAGCAGAACTACCACGGGGTTGAACACTGAAGCTTTCTTT. This chain joins TRBV6-5 and TRBJ1-1; D unclear. Trimming stripped 6 bases from V and 0 bases from J, with 14 bases between. Germline CDR1 MNHEY, CDR2 SVGAGI. This CDR3 has 15 residues.

The chain links TRBV5-1 to TRBJ1-1; maybe TRBD1 (5 bases). The ends were cut back, 3 bases at V and 4 bases at J, with 13 bases in the middle. Germline CDR1 SGHRS, CDR2 YFSETQ. The CDR3 is made up of 14 amino acids. Here the CDR3 reads CASSSSGGGTEAFF. CDR3 in DNA: TGCGCCAGCAGCTCCTCCGGGGGTGGCACTGAAGCTTTCTTT.

Only one count was recorded for this clone. The chain uses TRBV5-1 and TRBJ2-7; 12 nucleotides align to TRBD1. This CDR3 is built from 15 residues. Germline-derived CDR1 and CDR2 are SGHRS and YFSETQ. The J segment lost 6 bases and the V segment lost 7 bases, leaving 11 bases of the junction unmatched. The CDR3 sequence: CASSPPGTGGREQYF. The CDR3 coding sequence is TGCGCCAGCTCCCCCCCCGGGACAGGGGGCCGCGAGCAGTACTTC.

The table lists this clone with a few counts. This rearrangement joins TRBV5-1 to TRBJ1-3, with 7 nucleotides matching TRBD1. V trimming: 4 bases; J trimming: 4 bases; junction bases outside the gene matches: 11. Germline V gene lookup returns CDR1 SGHRS and CDR2 YFSETQ. The CDR3 is 16 residues long. The CDR3: CASSPFQRGQGNTIYF. In DNA form, the CDR3 reads TGCGCCAGCAGCCCCTTTCAGAGGGGGCAAGGAAACACCATATATTTT.

The chain combines TRBV19 with TRBJ2-7; TRBD1 might be the D (7 bases). The CDR3 loop spans 13 amino acids. In germline, CDR1 is LNHDA, CDR2 SQIVND (reference sequence). V lost 8 bases, J lost 3 bases, and 14 bases lay in between. In DNA form, the CDR3 reads TGTGCCAGTGCGGGACAGAGTAACTACGAGCAGTACTTC. Translated, it gives CASAGQSNYEQYF.

J is TRBJ1-5 and V is TRBV19, with TRBD1 as a possible D gene (5 bases). This CDR3 has 15 residues. The V gene's germline CDR1 is LNHDA and CDR2 SQIVND (reference sequence). V gave up 3 bases and J gave up 7 bases, with 16 bases separating them. CDR3 coding DNA: TGTGCCAGTAGTATGGTAGTAAGGGGCGGCCAGCCCCAGCATTTT. Translation: CASSMVVRGGQPQHF.

The chain combines TRBV5-1 with TRBJ2-1; 7 positions match TRBD1. Per germline, CDR1 SGHRS and CDR2 YFSETQ. The CDR3 runs to 15 residues. J gave up 5 bases and V 1 base, and 6 bases lay outside the gene matches. The CDR3 bases are TGCGCCAGCAGCTTGTTGCATACAGGGGACAATGAGCAGTTCTTC. Translated, it gives CASSLLHTGDNEQFF. The full variable domain, its missing parts supplied by reference TRBV5-1 and TRBJ2-1, is KAGVTQTPRYLIKTRGQQVTLSCSPISGHRSVSWYQQTPGQGLQFLFEYFSETQRNKGNFPGRFSGRQFSNSRSEMNVSTLELGDSALYLCASSLLHTGDNEQFFGPGTRLTVL.

This clone was recorded only once. The chain couples TRBV11-3 to TRBJ1-4, with D maybe TRBD1 (5 bases). The CDR3 runs 16 residues. Trimming cost V 0 bases and J 5 bases, with 13 bases left between them. Per the germline V gene, CDR1 is SGHNT and CDR2 is YENEEA. CDR3 region: CASSLDHRQGNEKLFF. The DNA of the CDR3 is TGTGCCAGCAGCTTAGATCATCGGCAGGGCAATGAAAAACTGTTTTTT.

V is TRBV5-1 and J is TRBJ2-2; 8 bases line up with TRBD1. CDR1 SGHRS and CDR2 YFSETQ come from the germline V gene. The CDR3 is 16 residues long. Trimming removed 4 bases from V and 4 bases from J; junction bases left unmatched: 9. The DNA for the CDR3 is TGCGCCAGCAGCAGCTCCGGGACAGGCCGCACCGGGGAGCTGTTTTTT. The encoded protein is CASSSSGTGRTGELFF.

This clone appeared once. The V gene is TRBV11-3, the J gene TRBJ1-1; D gene ambiguous. V gave up 5 bases and J gave up 2 bases, with 12 bases separating them. Germline-derived CDR1 and CDR2 are SGHNT and YENEEA. This CDR3 contains 14 residues. The CDR3 reads CASSLFASNTEAFF. Written as DNA, the CDR3 is TGTGCCAGCAGCCTCTTTGCGTCTAACACTGAAGCTTTCTTT.

This sequence joins TRBV11-3 and TRBJ2-1, with a possible D match to TRBD2 (5 bases). The CDR3 sequence is 13 residues long. The germline V gene has CDR1 SGHNT and CDR2 YENEEA. Between the trimmed V and J ends, which lost 3 bases and 5 bases, there was a span of 8 bases. The CDR3 DNA reads as TGTGCCAGCAGCTTCGGGGTTAACAATGAGCAGTTCTTC. It codes for CASSFGVNNEQFF.

As regards this clone: Other nucleotide sequences in the sample specify the same CDR3. The chain joins TRBV3-1 (or the pseudogene TRBV3-2) to TRBJ2-2; tentatively, D is TRBD1 (7 bases). The CDR3 is 15 residues long. Germline CDR1 LGHDT, CDR2 YNNKEL (reference sequence). V lost 3 bases, J lost 6 bases, and 14 bases lay in between. CDR3 sequence reads: CASSHRQGLAGELFF. CDR3 in DNA: TGTGCCAGCAGCCACAGACAGGGACTGGCCGGGGAGCTGTTTTTT.

The chain recombines TRBV27 with TRBJ2-1; 11 positions match TRBD2. Germline lookup yields CDR1 MNHEY and CDR2 SMNVEV (reference sequence). This CDR3 contains 16 residues. Trimming at V came to 0 bases and at J to 4 bases, leaving 2 bases not matched to a gene. This chain's CDR3 is CASSLSGTSGYNEQFF. The CDR3 DNA follows: TGTGCCAGCAGTTTATCCGGGACTAGCGGTTACAATGAGCAGTTCTTC.

The rearrangement links TRBV6-2 or TRBV6-3 to TRBJ2-5; no firm D call. The V end lost 2 bases, the J end lost 5 bases, and 18 bases lay between the germline ends. The CDR3 is 16 amino acids. Germline V gene sequence: CDR1 MNHEY, CDR2 SVGEGT. CDR3 region: CASSYRIGLGEETQYF. The CDR3 coding sequence is TGTGCCAGCAGTTACCGCATAGGTCTGGGCGAGGAGACCCAGTACTTC.

This clone appeared a few times. The rearrangement uses TRBV6-1 and TRBJ2-7, with a weak D call TRBD2 (6 bases). CDR1 and CDR2 from the germline V gene are MNHNS and SASEGT. This CDR3 comprises 13 residues. With 1 base removed from V and 6 bases from J, the gap between germline ends came to 10 bases. The CDR3 DNA is TGTGCCAGCAGTGAAGAAGGAGGGCTCGAGCAGTACTTC. It encodes CASSEEGGLEQYF.

The J gene is TRBJ1-4, the V gene TRBV2; tentatively, D is TRBD1 (5 bases). This CDR3 is built from 15 residues. With 6 bases removed from V and 1 base from J, the gap between germline ends came to 12 bases. Germline lookup yields CDR1 SNHLY and CDR2 FYNNEI. The CDR3 region is CASSERQGTNEKLFF. CDR3 DNA sequence: TGTGCCAGCAGCGAGCGCCAGGGAACTAATGAAAAACTGTTTTTT.

By share, this clone counts as medium-sized (0.01 to 0.1%). The chain carries TRBV5-6 and TRBJ1-1; maybe TRBD1 (6 bases). Germline CDR1 and CDR2: SGHDT and YYEEEE. The germline V and J ends were trimmed by 4 bases and 5 bases, with 21 bases remaining between them. The CDR3 spans 16 residues. The CDR3 loop is CASSNRGQTLGTEAFF. CDR3 in DNA: TGTGCCAGCAGCAACCGAGGACAGACCCTTGGGACTGAAGCTTTCTTT. Based on the CDR3 plus reference TRBV5-6 and TRBJ1-1, the full variable domain is DAGVTQSPTHLIKTRGQQVTLRCSPKSGHDTVSWYQQALGQGPQFIFQYYEEEERQRGNFPDRFSGHQFPNYSSELNVNALLLGDSALYLCASSNRGQTLGTEAFFGQGTRLTVV.

This clone was seen more than once but under ten times. The chain links TRBV7-8 to TRBJ1-3; 9 bases agree with TRBD1. V shed 5 bases, J shed 0 bases, and the junction held 17 bases outside the gene matches. Germline CDR1 is SGHVS and CDR2 is FQNEAQ. The length of the CDR3 is 20 residues. Written as DNA, the CDR3 is TGTGCCAGCAGCCGAGGTGGGACAGGGTCCTACTTACCCTCTGGAAACACCATATATTTT. This codes for CASSRGGTGSYLPSGNTIYF.